The rows below give T cell receptor beta chains drawn from one sample of a study of blood T cell repertoires in COVID-19. Libraries were prepared by immunoSEQ multiplex PCR; TCRdb keeps only in-frame clonotypes and omits some of them. There are over 250,000 clones in the sample; approximately 89% occur only once, and 2% to 2.5% lies in the top ten. The sequenced sample consisted of peripheral blood. The receptors come from a woman aged 45-65 years with acute or convalescent COVID-19. The CDR3 runs from the conserved cysteine through the conserved F or W. A D gene is named only where the DNA matches it firmly. Clone size is shown for a subset of rows, as once, few, many or a class of expanded clone.

V gene	D gene	J gene	clone size	CDR3 DNA	CDR3 protein
TRBV5-1	-	TRBJ1-1	few	TGCGCCAGCAGCTTGGCAGGGTACACTGAAGCTTTCTTT	CASSLAGYTEAFF
TRBV27	TRBD2	TRBJ2-1	-	TGTGCCAGCAGTTCTAGCGGGAGATACAATGAGCAGTTCTTC	CASSSSGRYNEQFF
TRBV11-1	-	TRBJ2-5	-	TGTGCCAGCAGCTTAGGGATCGGGGAGACCCAGTACTTC	CASSLGIGETQYF
TRBV5-4	TRBD1	TRBJ2-7	-	TGTGCCAGCAGCTCCGGACAGGGCGGGGAGCAGTACTTC	CASSSGQGGEQYF
TRBV9	TRBD2	TRBJ2-2	-	TGTGCCAGCAACACCCTTACGGGAGGGATGAACACCGGGGAGCTGTTTTTT	CASNTLTGGMNTGELFF
TRBV27	TRBD1	TRBJ1-6	-	TGTGCCAGCAGTTCACGACAGGGAGGCTCGAATTCACCCCTCCACTTT	CASSSRQGGSNSPLHF
TRBV6-5	TRBD2	TRBJ2-7	-	TGTGCCAGCAGTCCCACGATTTCTAGCGGGAGAGCGTACTTC	CASSPTISSGRAYF
TRBV7-6	TRBD1	TRBJ1-1	-	TGTGCCAGCAGCTCCCGACAGGGGGGAACTGAAGCTTTCTTT	CASSSRQGGTEAFF
TRBV7-3	TRBD1	TRBJ1-1	-	TGTGCCAGCAGCTCCCGACAGGGCGGCGAAGCTTTCTTT	CASSSRQGGEAFF
TRBV5-1	-	TRBJ1-1	few	TGCGCCAGCAGCTTGACAGGGAACACTGAAGCTTTCTTT	CASSLTGNTEAFF
TRBV18	-	TRBJ2-2	-	TGTGCCAGCTCCCGTTACAGGGTTAACACCGGGGAGCTGTTTTTT	CASSRYRVNTGELFF
TRBV24-1	-	TRBJ1-1	few	TGTGCCACCAGCATGGACGGGGTTGCTGAAGCTTTCTTT	CATSMDGVAEAFF
TRBV6-4	TRBD1	TRBJ1-5	-	TGTGCCAGCAGTGACTCGAGATGGGACAGGGTAGTGCAGCCCCAGCATTTT	CASSDSRWDRVVQPQHF
TRBV11-3	-	TRBJ2-2	-	TGTGCCAGCAGCCCCGGTTTACCAAACACCGGGGAGCTGTTTTTT	CASSPGLPNTGELFF
TRBV19	TRBD2	TRBJ2-3	once	TGTGCCAGCTTACCGGGACTAGCGGGGAAGTTGTATTTT	CASLPGLAGKLYF
TRBV29-1	-	TRBJ2-1	-	TGCAGCGTCCGACTGGCGGCGAGCTCCTACAATGAGCAGTTCTTC	CSVRLAASSYNEQFF
TRBV27	TRBD1	TRBJ1-5	-	TGTGCCAGCAGTCCGCGCTCGACAGGGAGCCAGCCCCAGCATTTT	CASSPRSTGSQPQHF
TRBV7-9	TRBD1	TRBJ2-7	-	TGTGCCAGCAGCCCCGGGACAGGGAGCAACGAGCAGTACTTC	CASSPGTGSNEQYF
TRBV28	TRBD1	TRBJ1-4	-	TGTGCCAGCAGTCTAACGGGACAGGGAGCTGAAAAACTGTTTTTT	CASSLTGQGAEKLFF
TRBV5-6	-	TRBJ2-7	-	TGTGCCAGCAGCCCCGGTCGGGGCGAGCAGTACTTC	CASSPGRGEQYF
TRBV19	-	TRBJ1-1	-	TGTGCCAGTAGTATTGGGGGGTTGGGAGGTGAAGCTTTCTTT	CASSIGGLGGEAFF
TRBV29-1	TRBD2	TRBJ2-3	-	TGCAGCGTTGAGGATTCCGTAGCGGGAGTATTCGGCACAGATACGCAGTATTTT	CSVEDSVAGVFGTDTQYF
TRBV19	-	TRBJ2-1	once	TGTGCCAGTAGTAATCAATTCCGGGACTTTTACAATGAGCAGTTCTTC	CASSNQFRDFYNEQFF
TRBV6-5	TRBD1	TRBJ1-2	-	TGTGCCAGCAGTTACTCTTCAAGACAGGGGGGCGGCTACACCTTC	CASSYSSRQGGGYTF
TRBV6-2/TRBV6-3	-	TRBJ1-5	-	TGTGCCAGCAGTCGCCGAAACCCCTATAGCAATCAGCCCCAGCATTTT	CASSRRNPYSNQPQHF
TRBV6-2/TRBV6-3	-	TRBJ2-5	-	TGTGCCAGCAGTTATGGCTACAGGGAAGAGACCCAGTACTTC	CASSYGYREETQYF
TRBV24-1	TRBD2	TRBJ2-1	once	TGTGCCACCAGTGATGCTGAGGGGCGGTCGGGAGGACACAATGAGCAGTTCTTC	CATSDAEGRSGGHNEQFF
TRBV2	TRBD1	TRBJ1-5	-	TGTGCCAGCAGTGGACAGGGGGCGGAAGGCAATCAGCCCCAGCATTTT	CASSGQGAEGNQPQHF
TRBV28	-	TRBJ2-7	-	TGTGCCAGCAGTTTGGGGACACACTACGAGCAGTACTTC	CASSLGTHYEQYF
TRBV7-3	TRBD1	TRBJ1-5	-	TGTGCCAGCAGCTTAACAGGGGGCTTGGAGCCCCAGCATTTT	CASSLTGGLEPQHF
TRBV5-4	-	TRBJ2-1	-	TGTGCCAGCAGCTTCCGCTCCTACAATGAGCAGTTCTTC	CASSFRSYNEQFF
TRBV7-9	TRBD1	TRBJ2-7	-	TGTGCCAGCAGCTTTAACCCTCGCGAAGGACAGGACCTATACGAGCAGTACTTC	CASSFNPREGQDLYEQYF
TRBV27	TRBD1	TRBJ2-3	-	TGTGCCAGCAGTTTCCGGGACAGGGGAACAGATACGCAGTATTTT	CASSFRDRGTDTQYF
TRBV11-2	TRBD2	TRBJ2-1	-	TGTGCCAGCAGCTCCGGGACTAGCGGGAGGCCCTCCTACAATGAGCAGTTCTTC	CASSSGTSGRPSYNEQFF
TRBV28	-	TRBJ2-1	-	TGTGCCAGCAGTTTAGCCCTATGGCGGTCCTACAATGAGCAGTTCTTC	CASSLALWRSYNEQFF
TRBV6-5	-	TRBJ2-5	-	TGTGCCAGCTTCCCAGTTCAAGAGACCCAGTACTTC	CASFPVQETQYF
TRBV27	TRBD1	TRBJ1-5	-	TGTGCCAGCAGTTTGGGACAGGGGATCGAGCCCCAGCATTTT	CASSLGQGIEPQHF
TRBV24-1	TRBD1	TRBJ2-7	few	TGTGCCACCAGTGATACGGGACAGGGGTACGAGCAGTACTTC	CATSDTGQGYEQYF